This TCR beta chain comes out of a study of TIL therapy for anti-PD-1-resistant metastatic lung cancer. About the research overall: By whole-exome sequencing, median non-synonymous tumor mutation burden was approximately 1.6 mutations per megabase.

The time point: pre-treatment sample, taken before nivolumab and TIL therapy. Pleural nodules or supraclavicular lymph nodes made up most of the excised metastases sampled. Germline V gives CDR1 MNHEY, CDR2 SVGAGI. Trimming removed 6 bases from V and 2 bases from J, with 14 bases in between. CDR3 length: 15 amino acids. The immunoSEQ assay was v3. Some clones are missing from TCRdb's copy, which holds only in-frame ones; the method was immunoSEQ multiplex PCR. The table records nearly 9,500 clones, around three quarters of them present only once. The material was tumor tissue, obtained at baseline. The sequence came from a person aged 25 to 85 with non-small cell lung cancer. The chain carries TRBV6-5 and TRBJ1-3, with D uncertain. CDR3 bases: TGTGCCAGCAGGGATGAGGGAAGGGCTGGAAACACCATATATTTT. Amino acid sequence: CASRDEGRAGNTIYF.